This entry lists 20 T cell receptor beta chains sequenced from one sample in a study of neoadjuvant anti-PD-1 for oral cavity cancer. Described time point: after neoadjuvant nivolumab, at surgical resection. Libraries were prepared by immunoSEQ multiplex PCR; TCRdb keeps only in-frame clonotypes and omits some of them. The sample yields about 24,000 clones, more than 20% seen once. The material was tumor tissue, obtained after nivolumab (anti-PD-1) treatment. All receptors come from a person between 35 and 79 years old with oral cavity squamous cell carcinoma.

V gene TRBV15 combines with J gene TRBJ1-1, with 7 bases lining up with TRBD1. The ends lost 3 bases at V and 0 bases at J; junction bases unmatched: 4. In germline, CDR1 is LNHNV, CDR2 YYDKDF (reference sequence). CDR3 length: 15 amino acids. The CDR3 nucleotides are TGTGCCACCAGCAGTCGGACAGGCCTGAACACTGAAGCTTTCTTT. Encoded protein: CATSSRTGLNTEAFF.

The chain recombines TRBV5-1 with TRBJ1-2; 7 bases match TRBD1. The CDR3 runs to 15 residues. The germline gives CDR1 SGHRS, CDR2 YFSETQ. V trimming: 4 bases; J trimming: 6 bases; junction bases outside the gene matches: 12. Here the CDR3 DNA reads TGCGCCAGCAGCAGCACAGGGGAAGGATCAAATGGCTACACCTTC. It codes for CASSSTGEGSNGYTF.

This clone was seen only a few times. CDR3 sequence: CASRSRTDYQETQYF. CDR3 nucleotide sequence: TGTGCCAGCAGGAGTAGGACAGACTACCAAGAGACCCAGTACTTC. The chain combines TRBV7-9 with TRBJ2-5, with a possible D match to TRBD1 (6 bases). The germline V and J ends were trimmed by 6 bases and 0 bases, with 14 bases remaining between them. The CDR3 has 15 residues. Germline CDR1 SEHNR, CDR2 FQNEAQ (reference sequence).

This clone was observed a few times. The rearrangement links TRBV27 to TRBJ1-2, with D perhaps matching TRBD1 (5 bases). Trimming pared 6 bases from V and 2 bases from J, leaving 13 bases between. Germline values: CDR1 MNHEY, CDR2 SMNVEV (reference sequence). The CDR3 consists of 14 residues. CDR3 sequence reads: CASRYNTGNYGYTF. CDR3 DNA: TGTGCCAGCAGATACAACACAGGAAACTATGGCTACACCTTC.

The V call is TRBV14, the J call TRBJ2-5; D gene uncertain. The CDR3 contains 13 residues. The germline V and J ends were trimmed by 4 bases and 1 base, with 7 bases remaining between them. Germline lookup yields CDR1 SGHDN and CDR2 FVKESK. Here the CDR3 reads CASSPQIQETQYF. DNA of the CDR3: TGTGCCAGCAGCCCTCAGATCCAAGAGACCCAGTACTTC.

The chain has TRBV6-1 and TRBJ2-7; 7 bases line up with TRBD1. There are 13 residues in the CDR3. CDR1 is MNHNS, CDR2 SASEGT, per germline. V dropped 11 bases and J dropped 0; count of bases not matched to a gene: 7. The CDR3 DNA reads as TGTGCCGTACAACAGGGGACCTCCTACGAGCAGTACTTC. Residues: CAVQQGTSYEQYF.

This clone has ten or more counts. The V and J genes are TRBV7-9 and TRBJ2-2; 8 nucleotides align to TRBD1. CDR3 length: 15 amino acids. CDR1 and CDR2 (germline): SEHNR, FQNEAQ (reference sequence). V shed 4 bases, J shed 6 bases, and the junction held 7 bases outside the gene matches. The CDR3 spells CASSYDYRGSGELFF. The CDR3 nucleotides are TGTGCCAGCAGCTACGATTACAGGGGGTCCGGGGAGCTGTTTTTT.

V usage is TRBV10-3 and J usage is TRBJ1-2; D is undetermined. The CDR3 runs to 12 residues. Germline-derived CDR1 and CDR2 are ENHRY and SYGVKD. Trimming left V 8 bases short and J 0 bases short, with 7 bases between. CDR3 sequence (DNA): TGTGCCATCGGCGAGGCTAACTATGGCTACACCTTC. Protein sequence: CAIGEANYGYTF.

This clone was seen a few times. This chain joins TRBV6-4 and TRBJ2-3; D might be TRBD2 (6 bases). The CDR3 totals 14 residues. Per germline, CDR1 MRHNA and CDR2 SNTAGT. Trimming took off 7 bases at V and 0 bases at J, with 11 bases between the two ends. The DNA for the CDR3 is TGTGCCAGCATACGGGAGCCTAGCACAGATACGCAGTATTTT. Protein sequence: CASIREPSTDTQYF.

The chain links TRBV7-6 to TRBJ1-1, with no clear D. Germline V gives CDR1 SGHVS, CDR2 FNYEAQ. The CDR3 consists of 13 residues. V lost 3 bases to trimming and J lost 1 base, with 6 bases between them. Written as DNA, the CDR3 is TGTGCCAGCAGCTTGGAACAGAACACTGAAGCTTTCTTT. It encodes CASSLEQNTEAFF.

There are a few counts of this clone. This chain uses TRBV27 with TRBJ2-7; 10 bases agree with TRBD1. The J segment lost 1 base and the V segment lost 7 bases, leaving 1 base of the junction unmatched. This CDR3 is 13 amino acids long. Per germline, CDR1 MNHEY and CDR2 SMNVEV (reference sequence). CDR3 DNA: TGTGCCAGCATGGGACAGGGGTCCTACGAGCAGTACTTC. Protein: CASMGQGSYEQYF.

This rearrangement joins TRBV4-2 to TRBJ2-5; 8 nucleotides line up with TRBD1. The CDR3 consists of 13 residues. V was pared by 8 bases and J by 0 bases, with 2 bases of the junction left unmatched. The germline V gene encodes CDR1 LGHNA and CDR2 YNFKEQ. CDR3 DNA sequence: TGTGCCAGCGGACAGGGCCACCAAGAGACCCAGTACTTC. This translates into CASGQGHQETQYF.

This clone came up a few times. This sequence joins TRBV9 and TRBJ1-1; D perhaps matches TRBD1 (6 bases). Germline CDR1 is SGDLS and CDR2 is YYNGEE. V lost 5 bases to trimming and J lost 4 bases, with 15 bases between them. The CDR3 runs to 14 residues. The CDR3 reads CASSRGGEGTEAFF. As DNA, the CDR3 is TGTGCCAGCAGTCGAGGGGGAGAAGGCACTGAAGCTTTCTTT.

This chain uses TRBV9 with TRBJ2-7, with TRBD2 matching over 8 bases. V lost 4 bases to trimming and J lost 3 bases; unmatched junction nucleotides: 6. The CDR3 runs 14 residues. Looked up from germline, CDR1 is SGDLS and CDR2 is YYNGEE. CDR3 coding DNA: TGTGCCAGCAGCCCGGGACTAGAGGGCTACGAGCAGTACTTC. It is translated as CASSPGLEGYEQYF.

By sample fraction, this clone is medium-sized. The chain is built from TRBV7-9 and TRBJ2-3; either TRBD1 or TRBD2 may supply D (6 bases each). V lost 8 bases, J lost 2 bases, and 20 bases lay in between. The CDR3 has 16 residues. In germline, CDR1 is SEHNR, CDR2 FQNEAQ (reference sequence). The CDR3 region is CASGREGGLLTDTQYF. DNA for the CDR3: TGTGCCAGCGGTCGAGAGGGGGGCCTCCTCACAGATACGCAGTATTTT.

This clone turned up a few times. The rearrangement uses TRBV5-4 and TRBJ2-1; TRBD1 or TRBD2 may be the D gene (5 bases each). CDR1 is SGHNT and CDR2 is YYREEE in the germline V gene (reference sequence). The CDR3 totals 15 residues. Trimming cost V 4 bases and J 0 bases, with 11 bases left between them. In nucleotides, the CDR3 is TGTGCCAGCAGCCGGGACGCCAGCTCCTACAATGAGCAGTTCTTC. The encoded protein is CASSRDASSYNEQFF.

There are a few counts of this clone. The V call is TRBV5-4, the J call TRBJ2-2; D is unclear. Germline CDR1 reads SGHNT; CDR2 reads YYREEE (reference sequence). With 2 bases removed from V and 4 bases from J, the gap between germline ends came to 6 bases. The CDR3 sequence is 13 residues long. CDR3: CASSFNPTGELFF. Written as DNA, the CDR3 is TGTGCCAGCAGCTTCAATCCCACCGGGGAGCTGTTTTTT.

The chain joins TRBV28 to TRBJ2-7; TRBD2 is a possible D gene (6 bases). Germline assignment: CDR1 MDHEN and CDR2 SYDVKM. Trimming removed 6 bases from V and 6 bases from J, with 18 bases in between. The CDR3 covers 14 residues. The CDR3 protein is CASRSRFVGGEQYF. Here the CDR3 DNA reads TGTGCCAGCAGATCGAGGTTCGTGGGGGGCGAGCAGTACTTC.

The CDR3 coding sequence is TGTGCAAGTCTCCTACCTAGCATAGGTACAGATACGCAGTATTTT. Protein: CASLLPSIGTDTQYF. This chain uses TRBV12-2 with TRBJ2-3; the table's D call, TRBD2, has no DNA check behind it. TRBV12-2 corresponds to a pseudogene. The CDR3 is 15 residues long.

This clone was seen more than once but under ten times. This chain connects TRBV15 to TRBJ2-7; no clear D gene. V was trimmed by 2 bases and J by 7 bases, leaving 18 bases between them. Germline V gene lookup returns CDR1 LNHNV and CDR2 YYDKDF (reference sequence). This CDR3 region has 15 residues. As DNA, the CDR3 is TGTGCCACCAGCAGACTCGACGGACCGATCGGAGAGCAGTACTTC. Amino acid sequence: CATSRLDGPIGEQYF.